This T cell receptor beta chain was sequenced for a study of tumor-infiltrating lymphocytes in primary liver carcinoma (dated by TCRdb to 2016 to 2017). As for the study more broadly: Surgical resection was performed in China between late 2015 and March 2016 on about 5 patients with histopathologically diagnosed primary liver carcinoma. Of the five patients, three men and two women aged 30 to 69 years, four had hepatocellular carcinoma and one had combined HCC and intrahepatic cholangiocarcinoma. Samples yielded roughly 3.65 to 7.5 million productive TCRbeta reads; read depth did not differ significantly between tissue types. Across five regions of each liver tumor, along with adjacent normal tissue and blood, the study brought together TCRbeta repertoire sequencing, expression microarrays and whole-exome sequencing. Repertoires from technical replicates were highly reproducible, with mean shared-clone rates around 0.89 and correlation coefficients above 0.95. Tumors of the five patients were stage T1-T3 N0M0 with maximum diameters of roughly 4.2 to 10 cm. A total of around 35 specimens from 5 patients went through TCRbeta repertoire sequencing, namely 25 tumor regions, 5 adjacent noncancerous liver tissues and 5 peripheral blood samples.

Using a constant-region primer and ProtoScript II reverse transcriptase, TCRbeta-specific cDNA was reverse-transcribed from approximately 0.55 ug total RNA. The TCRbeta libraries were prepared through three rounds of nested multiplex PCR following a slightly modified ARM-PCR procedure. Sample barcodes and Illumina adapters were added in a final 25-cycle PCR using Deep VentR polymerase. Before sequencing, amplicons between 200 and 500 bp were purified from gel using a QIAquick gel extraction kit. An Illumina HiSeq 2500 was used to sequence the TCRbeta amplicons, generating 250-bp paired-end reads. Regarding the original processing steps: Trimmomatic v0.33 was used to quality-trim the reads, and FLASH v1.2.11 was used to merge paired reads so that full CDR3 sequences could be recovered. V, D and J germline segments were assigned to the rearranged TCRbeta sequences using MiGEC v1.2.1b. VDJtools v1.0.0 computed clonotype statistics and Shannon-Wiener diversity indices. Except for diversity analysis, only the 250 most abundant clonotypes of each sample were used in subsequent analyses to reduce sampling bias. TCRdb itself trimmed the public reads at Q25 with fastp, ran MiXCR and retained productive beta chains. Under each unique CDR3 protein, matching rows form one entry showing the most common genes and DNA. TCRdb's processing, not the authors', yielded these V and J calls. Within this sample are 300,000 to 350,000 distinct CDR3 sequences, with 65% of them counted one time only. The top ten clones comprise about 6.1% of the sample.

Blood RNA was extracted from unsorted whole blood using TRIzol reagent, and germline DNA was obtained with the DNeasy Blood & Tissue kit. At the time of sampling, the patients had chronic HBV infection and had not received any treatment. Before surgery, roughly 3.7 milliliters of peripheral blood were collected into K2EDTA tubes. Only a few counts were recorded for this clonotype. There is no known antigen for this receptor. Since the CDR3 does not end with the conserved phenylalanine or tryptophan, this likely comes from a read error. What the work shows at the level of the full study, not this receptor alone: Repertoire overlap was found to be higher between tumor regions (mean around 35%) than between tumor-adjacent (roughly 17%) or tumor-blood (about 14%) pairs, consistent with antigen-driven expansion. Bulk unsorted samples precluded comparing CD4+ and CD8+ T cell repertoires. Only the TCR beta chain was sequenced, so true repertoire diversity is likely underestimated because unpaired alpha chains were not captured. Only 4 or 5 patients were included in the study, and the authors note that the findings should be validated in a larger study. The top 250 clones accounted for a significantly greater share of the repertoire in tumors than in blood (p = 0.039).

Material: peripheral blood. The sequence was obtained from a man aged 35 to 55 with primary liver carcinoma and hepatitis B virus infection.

The DNA is TGTGCCAGCAGAGCTGGCCCGTCGCCTGCAGGCTACACCATC. Translated, it gives CASRAGPSPAGYTI. The sequence joins TRBV11-2 to TRBJ1-2, with the identity of the D gene unclear. Looking up the germline V gene yields CDR1 SGHAT and CDR2 FQNNGV. The trim is 6 bases for V and 8 bases for J, with a gap of 19 bases between the germline ends. The CDR3 spans 14 amino acids, including both terminal residues. Only CDR3 DNA is held: 42 bases, read in frame from base 1.